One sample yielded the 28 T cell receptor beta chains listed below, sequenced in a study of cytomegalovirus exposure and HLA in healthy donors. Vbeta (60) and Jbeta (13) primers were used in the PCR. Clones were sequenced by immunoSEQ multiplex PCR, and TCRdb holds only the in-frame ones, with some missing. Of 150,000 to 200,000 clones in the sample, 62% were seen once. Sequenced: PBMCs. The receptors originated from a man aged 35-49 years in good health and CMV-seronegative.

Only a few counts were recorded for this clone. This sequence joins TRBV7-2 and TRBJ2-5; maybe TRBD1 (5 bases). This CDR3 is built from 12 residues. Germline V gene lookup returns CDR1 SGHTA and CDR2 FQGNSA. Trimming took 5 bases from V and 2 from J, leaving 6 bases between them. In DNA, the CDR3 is TGTGCCAGCAGCAGACAGCAAGAGACCCAGTACTTC. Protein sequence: CASSRQQETQYF.

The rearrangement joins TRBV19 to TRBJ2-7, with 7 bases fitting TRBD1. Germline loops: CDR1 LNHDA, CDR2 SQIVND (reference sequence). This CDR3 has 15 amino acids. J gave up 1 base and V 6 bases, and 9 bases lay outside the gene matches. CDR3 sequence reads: CASSQRDSPSYEQYF. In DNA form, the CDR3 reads TGTGCCAGTAGCCAAAGGGACAGTCCGTCCTACGAGCAGTACTTC.

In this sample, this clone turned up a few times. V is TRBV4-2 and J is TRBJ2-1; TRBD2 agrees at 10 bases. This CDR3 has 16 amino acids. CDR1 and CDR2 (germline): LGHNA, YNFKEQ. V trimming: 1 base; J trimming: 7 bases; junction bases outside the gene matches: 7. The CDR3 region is CASSQVTSGEWNEQFF. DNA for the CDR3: TGTGCCAGCAGCCAAGTTACTAGCGGGGAGTGGAATGAGCAGTTCTTC.

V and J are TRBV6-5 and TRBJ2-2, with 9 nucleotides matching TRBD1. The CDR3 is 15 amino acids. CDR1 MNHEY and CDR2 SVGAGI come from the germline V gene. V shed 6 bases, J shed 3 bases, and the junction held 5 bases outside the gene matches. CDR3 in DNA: TGTGCCAGCAGATCCGGACAGGGGCACACCGGGGAGCTGTTTTTT. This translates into CASRSGQGHTGELFF.

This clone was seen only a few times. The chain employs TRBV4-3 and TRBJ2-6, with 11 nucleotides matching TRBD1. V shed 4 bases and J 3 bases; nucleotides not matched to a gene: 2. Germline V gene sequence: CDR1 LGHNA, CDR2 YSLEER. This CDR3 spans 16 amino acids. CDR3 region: CASSPDRGLGANVLTF. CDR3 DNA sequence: TGCGCCAGCAGCCCGGACAGGGGGCTTGGGGCCAACGTCCTGACTTTC.

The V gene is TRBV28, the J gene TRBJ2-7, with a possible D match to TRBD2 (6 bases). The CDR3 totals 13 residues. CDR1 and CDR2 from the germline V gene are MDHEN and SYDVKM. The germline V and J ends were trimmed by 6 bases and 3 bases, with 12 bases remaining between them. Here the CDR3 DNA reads TGTGCCAGCAGGACTGCGGGGAACTACGAGCAGTACTTC. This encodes CASRTAGNYEQYF. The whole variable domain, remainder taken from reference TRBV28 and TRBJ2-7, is DVKVTQSSRYLVKRTGEKVFLECVQDMDHENMFWYRQDPGLGLRLIYFSYDVKMKEKGDIPEGYSVSREKKERFSLILESASTNQTSMYLCASRTAGNYEQYFGPGTRLTVT.

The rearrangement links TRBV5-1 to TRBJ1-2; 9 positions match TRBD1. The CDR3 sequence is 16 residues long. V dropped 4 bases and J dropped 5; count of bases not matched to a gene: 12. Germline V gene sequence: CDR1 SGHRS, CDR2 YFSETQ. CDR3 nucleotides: TGCGCCAGCAGCGACTTAAACAGGGGGCAGGGATATGGCTACACCTTC. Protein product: CASSDLNRGQGYGYTF.

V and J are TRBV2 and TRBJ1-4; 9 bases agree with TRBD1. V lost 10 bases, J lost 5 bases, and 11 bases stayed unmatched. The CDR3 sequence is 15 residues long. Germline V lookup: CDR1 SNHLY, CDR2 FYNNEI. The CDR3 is CATRKQGAINEKLFF. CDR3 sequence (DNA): TGTGCCACAAGGAAACAGGGGGCAATAAATGAAAAACTGTTTTTT. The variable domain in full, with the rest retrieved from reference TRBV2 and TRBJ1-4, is EPEVTQTPSHQVTQMGQEVILRCVPISNHLYFYWYRQILGQKVEFLVSFYNNEISEKSEIFDDQFSVERPDGSNFTLKIRSTKLEDSAMYFCATRKQGAINEKLFFGSGTQLSVL.

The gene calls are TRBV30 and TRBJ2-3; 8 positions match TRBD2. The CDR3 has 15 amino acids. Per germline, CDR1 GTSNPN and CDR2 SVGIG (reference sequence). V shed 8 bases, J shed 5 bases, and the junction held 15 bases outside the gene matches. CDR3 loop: CAGGLQRELLDTQYF. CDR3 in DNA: TGTGCCGGGGGGCTCCAGCGGGAGTTATTAGATACGCAGTATTTT.

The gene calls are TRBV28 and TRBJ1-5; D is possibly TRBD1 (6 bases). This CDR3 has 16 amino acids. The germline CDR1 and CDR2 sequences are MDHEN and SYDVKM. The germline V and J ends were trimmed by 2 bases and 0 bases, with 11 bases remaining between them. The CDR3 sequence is CASSLIQGNSNQPQHF. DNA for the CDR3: TGTGCCAGCAGTTTAATACAGGGTAATAGCAATCAGCCCCAGCATTTT.

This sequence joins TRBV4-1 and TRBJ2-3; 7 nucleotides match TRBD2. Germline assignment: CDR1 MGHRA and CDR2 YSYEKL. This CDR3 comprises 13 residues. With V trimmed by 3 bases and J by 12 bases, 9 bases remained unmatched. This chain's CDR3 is CASSQGTIAHQYF. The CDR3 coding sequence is TGCGCCAGCAGCCAGGGGACTATAGCACATCAGTATTTT.

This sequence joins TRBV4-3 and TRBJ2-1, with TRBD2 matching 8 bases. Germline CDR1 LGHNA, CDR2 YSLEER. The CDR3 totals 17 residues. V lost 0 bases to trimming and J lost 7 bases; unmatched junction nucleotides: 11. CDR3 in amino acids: CASSQDLGVAGRNEQFF. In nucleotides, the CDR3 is TGCGCCAGCAGCCAAGACCTCGGGGTAGCGGGACGGAATGAGCAGTTCTTC.

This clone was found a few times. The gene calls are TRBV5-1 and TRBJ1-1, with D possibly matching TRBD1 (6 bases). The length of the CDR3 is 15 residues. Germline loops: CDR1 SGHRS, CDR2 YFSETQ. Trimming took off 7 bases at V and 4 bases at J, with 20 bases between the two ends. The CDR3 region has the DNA TGCGCCAGCTCCCGGGGAGAGGGGGGGGTCACTGAAGCTTTCTTT. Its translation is CASSRGEGGVTEAFF.

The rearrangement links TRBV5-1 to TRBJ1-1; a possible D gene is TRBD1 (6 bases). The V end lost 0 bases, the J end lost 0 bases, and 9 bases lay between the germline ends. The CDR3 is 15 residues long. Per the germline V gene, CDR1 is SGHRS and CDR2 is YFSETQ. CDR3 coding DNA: TGCGCCAGCAGCTTGGTAGGACAGATGAACACTGAAGCTTTCTTT. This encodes CASSLVGQMNTEAFF. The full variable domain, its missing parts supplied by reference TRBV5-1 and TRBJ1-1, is KAGVTQTPRYLIKTRGQQVTLSCSPISGHRSVSWYQQTPGQGLQFLFEYFSETQRNKGNFPGRFSGRQFSNSRSEMNVSTLELGDSALYLCASSLVGQMNTEAFFGQGTRLTVV.

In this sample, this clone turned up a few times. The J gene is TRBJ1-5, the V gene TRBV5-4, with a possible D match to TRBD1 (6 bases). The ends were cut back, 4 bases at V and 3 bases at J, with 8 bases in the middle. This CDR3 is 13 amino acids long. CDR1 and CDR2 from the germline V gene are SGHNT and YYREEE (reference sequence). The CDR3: CASSRDNNQPQHF. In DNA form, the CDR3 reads TGTGCCAGCAGCCGGGACAACAATCAGCCCCAGCATTTT. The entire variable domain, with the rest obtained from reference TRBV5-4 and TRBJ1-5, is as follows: ETGVTQSPTHLIKTRGQQVTLRCSSQSGHNTVSWYQQALGQGPQFIFQYYREEENGRGNFPPRFSGLQFPNYSSELNVNALELDDSALYLCASSRDNNQPQHFGDGTRLSIL.

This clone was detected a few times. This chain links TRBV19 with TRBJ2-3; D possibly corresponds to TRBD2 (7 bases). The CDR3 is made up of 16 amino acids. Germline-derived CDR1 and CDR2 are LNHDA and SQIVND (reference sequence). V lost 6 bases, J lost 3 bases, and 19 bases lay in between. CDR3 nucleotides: TGTGCCAGTAGCCCGTCACGAGGGGGAGGGACAGATACGCAGTATTTT. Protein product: CASSPSRGGGTDTQYF.

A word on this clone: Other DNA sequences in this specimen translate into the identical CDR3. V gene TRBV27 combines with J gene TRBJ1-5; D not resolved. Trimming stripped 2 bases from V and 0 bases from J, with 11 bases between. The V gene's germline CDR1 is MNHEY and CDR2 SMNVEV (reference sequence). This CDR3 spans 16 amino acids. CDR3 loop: CASSLRAGLSNQPQHF. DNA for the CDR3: TGTGCCAGCAGTTTAAGGGCAGGACTTAGCAATCAGCCCCAGCATTTT.

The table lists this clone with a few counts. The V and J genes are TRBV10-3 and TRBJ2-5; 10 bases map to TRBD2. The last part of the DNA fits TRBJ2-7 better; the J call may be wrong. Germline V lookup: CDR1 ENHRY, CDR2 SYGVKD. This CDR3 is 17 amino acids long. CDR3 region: CAISESLSSGSSYEQYF. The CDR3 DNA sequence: TGTGCCATCAGTGAGTCGCTCTCTAGCGGGAGCTCCTACGAGCAGTACTTC.

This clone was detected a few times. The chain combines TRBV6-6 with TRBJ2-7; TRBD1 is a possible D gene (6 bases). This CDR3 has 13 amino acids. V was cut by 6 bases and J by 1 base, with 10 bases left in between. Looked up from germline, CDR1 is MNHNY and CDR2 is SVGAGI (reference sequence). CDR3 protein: CASSPGQSYEQYF. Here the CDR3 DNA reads TGTGCCAGCAGCCCTGGACAGTCCTACGAGCAGTACTTC.

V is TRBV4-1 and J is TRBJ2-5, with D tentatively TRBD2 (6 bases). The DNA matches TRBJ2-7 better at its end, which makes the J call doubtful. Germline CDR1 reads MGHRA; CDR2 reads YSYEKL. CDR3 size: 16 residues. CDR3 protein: CASSQDQGRGFYEQYF. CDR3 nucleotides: TGCGCCAGCAGCCAAGATCAGGGCCGGGGGTTTTACGAGCAGTACTTC.

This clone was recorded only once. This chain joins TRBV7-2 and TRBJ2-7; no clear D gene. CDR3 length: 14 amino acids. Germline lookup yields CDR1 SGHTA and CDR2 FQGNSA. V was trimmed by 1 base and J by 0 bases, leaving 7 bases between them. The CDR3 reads CASSLGRFSYEQYF. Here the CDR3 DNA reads TGTGCCAGCAGCTTAGGCAGGTTCTCCTACGAGCAGTACTTC.

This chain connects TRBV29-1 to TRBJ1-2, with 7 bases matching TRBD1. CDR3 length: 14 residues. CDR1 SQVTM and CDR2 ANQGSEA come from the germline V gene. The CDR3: CSARSWDREGGYTF. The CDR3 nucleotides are TGCTCAGCCCGTTCTTGGGACAGAGAAGGAGGCTACACCTTC.

The CDR3 loop reads CASSQRGSGSPLHF. CDR3 coding DNA: TGCGCCAGCAGCCAACGGGGGTCGGGGTCACCCCTCCACTTT. This sequence joins TRBV4-1 and TRBJ1-6, with D possibly being TRBD1 (5 bases). Germline values: CDR1 MGHRA, CDR2 YSYEKL. This CDR3 has 14 amino acids. V was clipped by 2 bases and J by 10 bases, with 12 bases between them.

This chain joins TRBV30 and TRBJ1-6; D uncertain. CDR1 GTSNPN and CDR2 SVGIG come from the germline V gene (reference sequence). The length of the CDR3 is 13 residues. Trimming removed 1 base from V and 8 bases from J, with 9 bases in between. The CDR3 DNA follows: TGTGCCTGGAGTGGGGTCCGGGATTCACCCCTCCACTTT. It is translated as CAWSGVRDSPLHF. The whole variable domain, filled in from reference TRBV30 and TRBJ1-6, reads SQTIHQWPATLVQPVGSPLSLECTVEGTSNPNLYWYRQAAGRGLQLLFYSVGIGQISSEVPQNLSASRPQDRQFILSSKKLLLSDSGFYLCAWSGVRDSPLHFGNGTRLTVT.

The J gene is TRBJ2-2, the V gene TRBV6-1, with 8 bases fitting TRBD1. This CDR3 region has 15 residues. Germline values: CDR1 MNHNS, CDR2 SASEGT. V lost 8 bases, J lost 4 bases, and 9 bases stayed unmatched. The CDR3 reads CASSRTGTLTGELFF. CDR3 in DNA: TGTGCCAGCTCCAGGACAGGGACCCTCACCGGGGAGCTGTTTTTT.

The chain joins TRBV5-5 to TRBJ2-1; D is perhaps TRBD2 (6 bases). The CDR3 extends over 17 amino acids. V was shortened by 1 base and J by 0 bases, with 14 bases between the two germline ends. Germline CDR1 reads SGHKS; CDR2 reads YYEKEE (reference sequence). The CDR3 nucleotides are TGTGCCAGCAGCTTGACGGGAGTAGTCTACTCCTACAATGAGCAGTTCTTC. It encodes CASSLTGVVYSYNEQFF. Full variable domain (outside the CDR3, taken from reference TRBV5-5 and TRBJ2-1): DAGVTQSPTHLIKTRGQQVTLRCSPISGHKSVSWYQQVLGQGPQFIFQYYEKEERGRGNFPDRFSARQFPNYSSELNVNALLLGDSALYLCASSLTGVVYSYNEQFFGPGTRLTVL.

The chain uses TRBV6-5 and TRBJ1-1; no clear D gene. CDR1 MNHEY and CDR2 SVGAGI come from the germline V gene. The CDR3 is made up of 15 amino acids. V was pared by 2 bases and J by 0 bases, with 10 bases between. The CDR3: CASSYEGTMNTEAFF. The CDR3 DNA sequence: TGTGCCAGCAGTTACGAGGGTACCATGAACACTGAAGCTTTCTTT.

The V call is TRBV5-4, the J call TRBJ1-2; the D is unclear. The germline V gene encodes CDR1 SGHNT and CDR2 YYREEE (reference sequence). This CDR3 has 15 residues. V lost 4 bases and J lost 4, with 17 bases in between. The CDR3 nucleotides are TGTGCCAGCAGCCCGGCGGTGGCGCCTCGCTATGGCTACACCTTC. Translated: CASSPAVAPRYGYTF.